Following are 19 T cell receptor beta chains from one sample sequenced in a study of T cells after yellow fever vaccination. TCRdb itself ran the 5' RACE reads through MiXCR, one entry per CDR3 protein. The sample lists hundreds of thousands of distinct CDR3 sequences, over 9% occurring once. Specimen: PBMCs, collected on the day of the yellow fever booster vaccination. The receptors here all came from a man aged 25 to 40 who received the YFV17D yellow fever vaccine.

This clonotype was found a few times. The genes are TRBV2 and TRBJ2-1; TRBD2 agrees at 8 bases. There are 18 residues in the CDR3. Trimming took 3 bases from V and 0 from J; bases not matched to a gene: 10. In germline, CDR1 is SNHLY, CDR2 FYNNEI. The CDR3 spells CASSESGTGGSSYNEQFF. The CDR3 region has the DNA TGTGCCAGCAGTGAGTCGGGAACGGGGGGGAGCTCCTACAATGAGCAGTTCTTC.

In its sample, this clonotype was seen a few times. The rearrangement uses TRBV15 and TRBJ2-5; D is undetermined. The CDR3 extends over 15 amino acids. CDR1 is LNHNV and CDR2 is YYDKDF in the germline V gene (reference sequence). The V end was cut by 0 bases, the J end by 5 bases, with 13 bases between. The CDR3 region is CATSRDRLTRETQYF. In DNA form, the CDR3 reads TGTGCCACCAGCAGAGATCGGCTTACTCGGGAGACCCAGTACTTC.

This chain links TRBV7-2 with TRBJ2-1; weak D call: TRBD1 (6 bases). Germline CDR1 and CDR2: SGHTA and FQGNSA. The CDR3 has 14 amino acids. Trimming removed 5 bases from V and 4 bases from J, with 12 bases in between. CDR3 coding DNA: TGTGCCAGCAGCCCCTGGGGGCCTTACAATGAGCAGTTCTTC. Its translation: CASSPWGPYNEQFF.

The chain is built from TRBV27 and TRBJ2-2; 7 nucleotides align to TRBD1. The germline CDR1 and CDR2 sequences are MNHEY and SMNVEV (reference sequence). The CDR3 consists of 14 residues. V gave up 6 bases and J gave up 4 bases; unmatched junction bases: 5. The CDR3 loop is CASRRDRVTGELFF. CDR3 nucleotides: TGTGCCAGCAGAAGAGACAGGGTCACCGGGGAGCTGTTTTTT.

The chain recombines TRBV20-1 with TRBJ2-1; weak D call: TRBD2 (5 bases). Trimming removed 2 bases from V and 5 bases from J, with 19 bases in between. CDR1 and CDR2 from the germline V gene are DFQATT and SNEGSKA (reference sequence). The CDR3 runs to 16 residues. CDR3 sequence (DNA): TGCAGTGCTAGACCCACAAGAGGCGGGCCCGACAATGAGCAGTTCTTC. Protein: CSARPTRGGPDNEQFF.

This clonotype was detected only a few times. CDR3 nucleotide sequence: TGCGCCAGCAGCCCCCAGTTTCCGACAGATACGCAGTATTTT. Its translation: CASSPQFPTDTQYF. V gene TRBV5-1 combines with J gene TRBJ2-3; D not certain. This CDR3 has 14 amino acids. Germline CDR1 reads SGHRS; CDR2 reads YFSETQ. Trimming took off 4 bases at V and 3 bases at J, with 12 bases between the two ends.

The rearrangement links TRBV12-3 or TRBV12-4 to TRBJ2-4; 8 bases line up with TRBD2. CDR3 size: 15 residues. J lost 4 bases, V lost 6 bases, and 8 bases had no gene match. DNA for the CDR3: TGTGCCAGCAGCCTCCCCCCGGGGGGGAAAAACATTCAGTACTTC. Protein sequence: CASSLPPGGKNIQYF.

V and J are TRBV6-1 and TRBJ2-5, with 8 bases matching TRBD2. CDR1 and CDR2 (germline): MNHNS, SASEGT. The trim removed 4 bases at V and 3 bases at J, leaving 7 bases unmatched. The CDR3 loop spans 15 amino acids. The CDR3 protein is CASSAGGGAKETQYF. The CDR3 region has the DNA TGTGCCAGCAGTGCCGGGGGGGGGGCGAAAGAGACCCAGTACTTC.

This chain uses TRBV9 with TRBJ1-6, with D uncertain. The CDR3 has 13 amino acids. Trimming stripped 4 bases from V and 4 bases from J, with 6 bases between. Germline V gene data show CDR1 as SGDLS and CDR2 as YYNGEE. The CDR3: CASSPLYNSPLHF. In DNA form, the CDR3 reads TGTGCCAGCAGCCCCCTGTATAATTCACCCCTCCACTTT.

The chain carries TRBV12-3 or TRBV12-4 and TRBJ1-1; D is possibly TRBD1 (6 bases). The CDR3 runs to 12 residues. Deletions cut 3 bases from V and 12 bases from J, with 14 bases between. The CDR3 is CASSLGGGFSFF. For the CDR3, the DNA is TGTGCCAGCAGTTTGGGAGGGGGTTTTTCTTTCTTT.

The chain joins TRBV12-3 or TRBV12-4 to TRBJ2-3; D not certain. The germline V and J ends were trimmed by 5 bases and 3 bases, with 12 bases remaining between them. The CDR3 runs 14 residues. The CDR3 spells CASSVTDLTDTQYF. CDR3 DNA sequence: TGTGCCAGCAGTGTAACGGATCTAACAGATACGCAGTATTTT.

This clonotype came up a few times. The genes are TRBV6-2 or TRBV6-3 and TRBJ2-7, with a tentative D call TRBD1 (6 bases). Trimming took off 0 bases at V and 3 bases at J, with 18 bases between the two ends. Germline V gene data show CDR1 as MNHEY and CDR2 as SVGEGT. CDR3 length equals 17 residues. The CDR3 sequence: CASSYSTKDRQGYEQYF. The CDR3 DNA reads TGTGCCAGCAGTTACTCTACAAAAGACAGGCAGGGCTACGAGCAGTACTTC.

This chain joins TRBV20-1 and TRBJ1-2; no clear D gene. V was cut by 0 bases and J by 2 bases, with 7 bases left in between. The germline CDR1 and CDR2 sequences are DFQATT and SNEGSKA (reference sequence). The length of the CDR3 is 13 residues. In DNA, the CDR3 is TGCAGTGCTAGAGACAGGTTAAACTATGGCTACACCTTC. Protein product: CSARDRLNYGYTF.

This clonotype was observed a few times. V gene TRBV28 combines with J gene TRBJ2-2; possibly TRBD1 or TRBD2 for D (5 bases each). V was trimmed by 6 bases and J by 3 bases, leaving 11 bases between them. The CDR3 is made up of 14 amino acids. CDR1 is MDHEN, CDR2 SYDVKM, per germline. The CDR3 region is CASRALGDTGELFF. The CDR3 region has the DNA TGTGCCAGCAGGGCCTTGGGGGACACCGGGGAGCTGTTTTTT.

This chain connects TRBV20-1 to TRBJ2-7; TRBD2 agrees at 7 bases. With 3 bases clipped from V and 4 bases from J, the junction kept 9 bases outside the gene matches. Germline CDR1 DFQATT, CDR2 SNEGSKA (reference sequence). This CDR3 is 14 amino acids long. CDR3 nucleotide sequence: TGCAGTGCTAGTAGAACGGGAGCGGGGTACGAGCAGTACTTC. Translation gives CSASRTGAGYEQYF.

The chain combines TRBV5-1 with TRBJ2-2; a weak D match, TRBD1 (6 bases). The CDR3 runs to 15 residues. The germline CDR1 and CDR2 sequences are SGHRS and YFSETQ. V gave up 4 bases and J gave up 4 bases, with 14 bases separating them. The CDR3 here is CASSLRDTRTGELFF. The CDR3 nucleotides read TGCGCCAGCAGCCTAAGGGACACCCGCACCGGGGAGCTGTTTTTT.

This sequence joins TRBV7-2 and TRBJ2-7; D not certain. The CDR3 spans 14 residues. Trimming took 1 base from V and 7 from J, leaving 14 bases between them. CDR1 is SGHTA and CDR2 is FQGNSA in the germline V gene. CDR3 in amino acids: CASSLGGTRREQYF. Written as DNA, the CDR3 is TGTGCCAGCAGCTTAGGGGGAACCCGAAGGGAGCAGTACTTC.

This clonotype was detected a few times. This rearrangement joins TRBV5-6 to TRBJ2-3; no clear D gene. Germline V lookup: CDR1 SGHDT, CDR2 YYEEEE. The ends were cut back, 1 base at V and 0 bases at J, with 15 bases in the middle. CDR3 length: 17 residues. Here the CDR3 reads CASSLYPAMTSTDTQYF. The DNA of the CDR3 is TGTGCCAGCAGCTTGTATCCTGCCATGACTAGCACAGATACGCAGTATTTT.

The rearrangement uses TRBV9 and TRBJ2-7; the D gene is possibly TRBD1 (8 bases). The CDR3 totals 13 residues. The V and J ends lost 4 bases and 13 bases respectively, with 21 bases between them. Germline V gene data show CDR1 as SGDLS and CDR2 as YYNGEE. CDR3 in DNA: TGTGCCAGCAGCTCCCTGGGGGGGGACAGGCCTTACTTC. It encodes CASSSLGGDRPYF.